This TCR beta chain was observed in a study of CD4 T cells in relation to SARS-CoV-2 and coronaviruses (dated by TCRdb to the early 2020s). As for the study more broadly: Shared crossreactive spike epitopes were mapped to their HLA restriction using patient-derived lymphoblastoid cell lines. For other donors in the study, expansion assays were sequenced with a different, Illumina-based TCR-beta assay. The study assessed, at the TCR clonotype level, memory CD4+ T cell crossreactivity between SARS-CoV-2 and common cold coronavirus spike proteins. The Adaptive Biotechnologies TCR-sequencing kit was used for samples from three pre-COVID donors and for the naive versus memory experiments, whereas the other data were Illumina-based. Here is what the overall study found, with its caveats: Compared with monoreactive clones, crossreactive clones had significantly weaker SARS-CoV-2-driven expansion, a result consistent with antigenic imprinting. Crossreactivity analysis centred on spike protein, so crossreactivity against other viral proteins was not assessed. Because no donor provided both pre-pandemic and post-infection samples, tracing the source of pre-existing responses was limited. The study was constrained by small numbers of patients and of tested TCRs. In 65% to 70% of donors, memory CD4+ clonotypes turned up that crossrecognized SARS-CoV-2 and at least one common cold coronavirus spike. Naive versus memory sequencing indicated that memory recall responses, rather than primary responses primed during culture, are detected by the assay.

A note on this clone: Its target antigen remains unknown. No per-base quality is available; no much larger clone lies one base away.

DNA from uncultured naive and memory CD4+ T cells underwent immunoSEQ TCR-beta sequencing at deep resolution. The published analysis was carried out like this. During preprocessing, nonproductive sequences were removed, as were CDR3s that did not start with C, did not end with F or W, or were shorter than 7 amino acids. Cultured and uncultured naive and memory CD4+ repertoires were searched for previously identified spike- and CEF-reactive CDR3s. CDR3 homology was measured as pairwise Levenshtein distance, computed with the stringdist R package after trimming three terminal residues from each end. Here the immuneACCESS table is served through TCRdb, limited to in-frame sequences with V and J called. Missing clones are a known gap in these copies; in checked studies unresolved V genes cover under half, and the rest lacks a known reason. That table gives V, J and clone size, and the DNA gave D and trimming. Counted in this sample were 60,000 to 80,000 clones; about 90% of them appeared once. The ten largest clones take up over 1.5% of the sample.

CD4+ T cells from unexposed donors were collected before the COVID-19 pandemic (2011-2018). To separate naive from memory CD4+ T cells, cryopreserved PBMCs first underwent CD4 enrichment and then EasySep naive CD4+ T cell enrichment. Leukapheresis product for the unexposed donors was bought commercially. Ficoll-Paque PLUS gradient centrifugation was used to isolate PBMCs from either whole blood or leukapheresis product. The PBMCs went either fresh into the expansion assay or into cryopreservation at -140 degrees C. The QIAamp Micro DNA Kit was used to extract genomic DNA from the CD4+ T cells. V gives up 6 bases and J gives up 6 bases, and the segment between their germline ends measures 8 bases. CDR1 and CDR2 are drawn from the germline V gene: SGHTA, FQGNSA. The CDR3 runs 11 residues from the cysteine to the phenylalanine. CDR3 DNA only is kept here, 33 bases in frame from base 1.

Sample: memory CD4+ T cells from PBMCs. What the cell subset or site label conveys for this sample: memory (non-naive) CD4+ T cells. This clonotype originated in a human donor in good health. The rearrangement combines TRBV7-2 with TRBJ1-2; the D gene assignment is ambiguous. CDR3 loop: CASRRAHGYTF. The nucleotide sequence reads as follows: TGTGCCAGCAGGCGCGCGCATGGCTACACCTTC.